The 25 T cell receptor beta chains below come from one sample, sequenced in a study of blood T cell repertoires in COVID-19. Generated by immunoSEQ multiplex PCR, the TCRdb table keeps only in-frame clones and is missing some. The profile shows 30,000 to 45,000 clones, 87% of them singletons. The sequencing input was peripheral blood. All receptors come from a human donor in a cohort sampled during active COVID-19.

The chain couples TRBV20-1 to TRBJ1-5, with 10 bases aligning to TRBD1. The CDR3 is 17 residues long. Unmatched junction bases numbered 8, after V lost 3 bases and J lost 0 bases. Germline loops: CDR1 DFQATT, CDR2 SNEGSKA (reference sequence). The DNA of the CDR3 is TGCAGTGCTAGTCGGGACAGGGGTCCTTATAGCAATCAGCCCCAGCATTTT. Encoded protein: CSASRDRGPYSNQPQHF.

The rearrangement joins TRBV28 to TRBJ2-1; tentatively, D is TRBD2 (5 bases). The CDR3 is 15 residues long. V shed 6 bases and J shed 2 bases, with 14 bases lying between them. Looked up from germline, CDR1 is MDHEN and CDR2 is SYDVKM. In nucleotides, the CDR3 is TGTGCCAGCAGCCCCACGTTGGGAGCCTACAATGAGCAGTTCTTC. It encodes CASSPTLGAYNEQFF.

The J gene is TRBJ1-2, the V gene TRBV2, with D possibly matching TRBD1 (6 bases). There are 15 residues in the CDR3. Germline lookup yields CDR1 SNHLY and CDR2 FYNNEI. The germline V and J ends were trimmed by 8 bases and 12 bases, with 28 bases remaining between them. The CDR3 DNA follows: TGTGCCAGCTCTGCCGATGAAGGGTTGGGGGGGCGCGACACCTTC. As protein: CASSADEGLGGRDTF.

The chain has TRBV7-6 and TRBJ1-1; weak D call: TRBD1 (5 bases). CDR3 length: 15 residues. In germline, CDR1 is SGHVS, CDR2 FNYEAQ. The ends were cut back, 0 bases at V and 0 bases at J, with 8 bases in the middle. This CDR3 is CASSLASGMNTEAFF. For the CDR3, the DNA is TGTGCCAGCAGCTTAGCGTCAGGGATGAACACTGAAGCTTTCTTT.

J is TRBJ2-5 and V is TRBV30; weak D call: TRBD2 (6 bases). Germline CDR1 and CDR2: GTSNPN and SVGIG (reference sequence). Trimming cost V 3 bases and J 4 bases, with 12 bases left between them. The CDR3 is made up of 13 amino acids. The DNA for the CDR3 is TGTGCCTGGAGAGGTCTGGGAGGAGAGACCCAGTACTTC. Protein product: CAWRGLGGETQYF.

The rearrangement links TRBV18 to TRBJ2-1, with TRBD1 as a possible D gene (6 bases). Germline V gene sequence: CDR1 KGHSH, CDR2 LQKENI. CDR3 length: 17 amino acids. Trimming shortened V by 0 bases and J by 7 bases, and 19 bases separated the two germline ends. The CDR3 nucleotides read TGTGCCAGCTCACCACCGGTAATGCAGGGGCTGGGGAATGAGCAGTTCTTC. It translates to CASSPPVMQGLGNEQFF.

The chain recombines TRBV5-6 with TRBJ1-1; 10 nucleotides align to TRBD1. This CDR3 has 14 amino acids. V trimming: 1 base; J trimming: 7 bases; junction bases outside the gene matches: 4. Germline CDR1 is SGHDT and CDR2 is YYEEEE. This chain's CDR3 is CASSLPGTGDEAFF. DNA of the CDR3: TGTGCCAGCAGCTTGCCAGGGACAGGGGATGAAGCTTTCTTT. Based on the CDR3 plus reference TRBV5-6 and TRBJ1-1, the full variable domain is DAGVTQSPTHLIKTRGQQVTLRCSPKSGHDTVSWYQQALGQGPQFIFQYYEEEERQRGNFPDRFSGHQFPNYSSELNVNALLLGDSALYLCASSLPGTGDEAFFGQGTRLTVV.

The gene calls are TRBV4-1 and TRBJ2-4, with TRBD2 matching over 10 bases. This CDR3 has 16 amino acids. The germline gives CDR1 MGHRA, CDR2 YSYEKL. V lost 2 bases, J lost 0 bases, and 1 base stayed unmatched. The CDR3 loop reads CASSQRLAGAKNIQYF. In DNA form, the CDR3 reads TGCGCCAGCAGCCAAAGACTAGCGGGAGCCAAAAACATTCAGTACTTC.

The chain couples TRBV6-5 to TRBJ2-7, with 8 bases fitting TRBD1. The junction had 2 bases not matched to a gene; V was cut back by 2 bases and J by 2 bases. This CDR3 region has 14 residues. Germline V gene data show CDR1 as MNHEY and CDR2 as SVGAGI. CDR3 amino acids: CASSYRGQAYEQYF. CDR3 DNA: TGTGCCAGCAGTTACAGGGGACAGGCCTACGAGCAGTACTTC.

This chain uses TRBV24-1 with TRBJ1-2, with 9 bases that match TRBD1. The CDR3 covers 15 residues. Germline CDR1 reads KGHDR; CDR2 reads SFDVKD. Unmatched junction bases numbered 9, after V lost 7 bases and J lost 4 bases. The CDR3 protein is CATRANGTGSYGYTF. CDR3 nucleotides: TGTGCCACCAGGGCAAACGGGACAGGGTCCTATGGCTACACCTTC.

This clone turned up a few times. The chain carries TRBV4-1 and TRBJ2-1; the match to TRBD2 covers 12 bases. Looked up from germline, CDR1 is MGHRA and CDR2 is YSYEKL. With V trimmed by 1 base and J by 9 bases, 10 bases remained unmatched. The CDR3 spans 17 residues. In nucleotides, the CDR3 is TGCGCCAGCAGCCAAGCCCCTGGACTAGCGGGACGGTTTGAGCAGTTCTTC. This encodes CASSQAPGLAGRFEQFF.

The chain has TRBV6-2 or TRBV6-3 and TRBJ2-1, with TRBD2 matching 13 bases. The J segment lost 5 bases and the V segment lost 6 bases, leaving 4 bases of the junction unmatched. The CDR3 is made up of 15 amino acids. Germline CDR1 MNHEY, CDR2 SVGEGT. CDR3: CASSLGTSGNNEQFF. The CDR3 region has the DNA TGTGCCAGCAGCCTCGGGACTAGCGGGAACAATGAGCAGTTCTTC.

This rearrangement joins TRBV4-1 to TRBJ1-1; the D gene is possibly TRBD1 (6 bases). The CDR3 has 13 amino acids. Germline CDR1 MGHRA, CDR2 YSYEKL. The V gene lost 2 bases and the J gene lost 10 bases, with 14 bases spanning the gap. The CDR3 DNA sequence: TGCGCCAGCAGCCAAAATGATAAAGGGGGAGCTTTCTTT. The encoded protein is CASSQNDKGGAFF.

V usage is TRBV5-6 and J usage is TRBJ1-2, with 11 bases that match TRBD1. The CDR3 extends over 15 amino acids. V lost 0 bases to trimming and J lost 8 bases; unmatched junction nucleotides: 6. The V gene's germline CDR1 is SGHDT and CDR2 YYEEEE. CDR3 region: CASSLDGTGGRGYTF. CDR3 DNA: TGTGCCAGCAGCTTGGACGGGACAGGGGGACGGGGCTACACCTTC.

V and J are TRBV28 and TRBJ2-7; the D gene is possibly TRBD2 (6 bases). Germline loops: CDR1 MDHEN, CDR2 SYDVKM. Trimming stripped 6 bases from V and 7 bases from J, with 16 bases between. The CDR3 runs 13 residues. The CDR3, as DNA: TGTGCCAGCAGCCCCGGGGGATTCGGGGAGCAGTACTTC. This translates into CASSPGGFGEQYF.

The chain employs TRBV24-1 and TRBJ2-5; D remains unclear. CDR3 length: 13 residues. Trimming left V 6 bases short and J 5 bases short, with 12 bases between. CDR1 and CDR2 (germline): KGHDR, SFDVKD. In DNA form, the CDR3 reads TGTGCCACCAGTCCTTCGTCTAGGGAGACCCAGTACTTC. Amino acids: CATSPSSRETQYF.

The chain employs TRBV5-1 and TRBJ2-5, with TRBD2 matching over 12 bases. CDR3 length: 15 amino acids. V shed 0 bases, J shed 5 bases, and the junction held 2 bases outside the gene matches. The germline CDR1 and CDR2 sequences are SGHRS and YFSETQ. The DNA of the CDR3 is TGCGCCAGCAGCTTGGCGCTAGCGGGGGGGGAGACCCAGTACTTC. Translating it yields CASSLALAGGETQYF.

This chain uses TRBV21-1 with TRBJ2-3; the table's D call TRBD1 went unverified against the DNA. TRBV21-1 constitutes a pseudogene. This CDR3 contains 16 residues. The CDR3 reads CASRLRRGQGADTQYF. CDR3 DNA sequence: TGTGCCAGCAGGCTTCGAAGGGGACAGGGGGCAGATACGCAGTATTTT.

As concerns this clone: One end of the junction fails to match germline, which may point to a read error. The CDR3 region is CASSLHRAETQYF. The CDR3 DNA reads TGTGCTAGCAGCTTACACAGGGCTGAGACCCAGTACTTC. The J gene is TRBJ2-5, the V gene TRBV7-7; D might be TRBD1 (6 bases). The CDR3 is 13 amino acids. The germline V gene encodes CDR1 SSHAT and CDR2 FNYEAQ (reference sequence).

The chain is built from TRBV5-1 and TRBJ1-2; D is unclear. CDR1 and CDR2 from the germline V gene are SGHRS and YFSETQ. V was clipped by 4 bases and J by 4 bases, with 20 bases between them. The CDR3 extends over 16 amino acids. Here the CDR3 reads CASSDGLRANFYGYTF. In DNA, the CDR3 is TGCGCCAGCAGCGACGGACTTCGGGCCAACTTCTATGGCTACACCTTC.

V and J are TRBV27 and TRBJ1-1; D is possibly TRBD1 (5 bases). Germline V gives CDR1 MNHEY, CDR2 SMNVEV (reference sequence). The CDR3 spans 12 residues. V shed 9 bases and J shed 3 bases, with 11 bases lying between them. The CDR3 loop is CASGWGDTEAFF. The CDR3 DNA sequence: TGTGCCAGTGGATGGGGGGACACTGAAGCTTTCTTT.

This CDR3 is CASSVRDFSYNEQFF. DNA of the CDR3: TGTGCCAGTAGCGTCCGGGACTTCTCCTACAATGAGCAGTTCTTC. The J gene is TRBJ2-1, the V gene TRBV19, with D possibly TRBD2 on 6 matching bases. The germline V gene encodes CDR1 LNHDA and CDR2 SQIVND (reference sequence). Trimming took 6 bases from V and 0 from J, leaving 12 bases between them. This CDR3 has 15 residues.

This clone was picked up one time. The genes are TRBV7-8 and TRBJ2-3, with TRBD2 matching over 8 bases. The junction had 14 bases not matched to a gene; V was cut back by 5 bases and J by 4 bases. CDR3 size: 17 residues. CDR1 is SGHVS and CDR2 is FQNEAQ in the germline V gene. CDR3 DNA: TGTGCCAGCAGCCATCCCCGAAGCGGGAGTATCGCAGATACGCAGTATTTT. This sequence encodes CASSHPRSGSIADTQYF.

This clone was detected once. The chain joins TRBV27 to TRBJ2-3; D is possibly TRBD1 (5 bases). The V gene lost 9 bases and the J gene lost 2 bases, with 12 bases spanning the gap. This CDR3 has 13 amino acids. CDR1 MNHEY and CDR2 SMNVEV come from the germline V gene (reference sequence). The CDR3 DNA is TGTGCCAGTGGTGGCAGGGTCACAGATACGCAGTATTTT. Protein product: CASGGRVTDTQYF.

The chain recombines TRBV6-4 with TRBJ2-7; no clear D gene. The germline gives CDR1 MRHNA, CDR2 SNTAGT. V was pared by 4 bases and J by 1 base, with 14 bases between. The CDR3 has 15 residues. CDR3 region: CASSVAPSASYEQYF. Written as DNA, the CDR3 is TGTGCCAGCAGTGTTGCCCCAAGTGCGTCCTACGAGCAGTACTTC.